This T cell receptor beta chain originates from a study of CD8 T cells in Susac syndrome. A word on this clonotype: Antigen specificity is unknown.

Overall study findings and caveats: That the number of individuals in its TCR sequencing and HLA analysis was relatively small was acknowledged by the study.

CDR3 length: 17 residues. CDR1 and CDR2 from the germline V gene are SQVTM and ANQGSEA. V lost 0 bases and J lost 2, with 18 bases in between. An input of 0.5 to 1 ug of RNA was subjected to reverse transcription using random hexamers. TCRdb called the immunoSEQ multiplex PCR reads again in MiXCR, with one record for every CDR3 protein. The sample has some 150,000 distinct CDR3 sequences, about 95% seen once; the top ten hold 0.14% to 0.15%. The receptor was isolated from a human donor with multiple sclerosis. The chain employs TRBV29-1 and TRBJ2-3, with D perhaps matching TRBD1 (5 bases). Sequencing was carried out using CD8+ T cells from PBMCs. The CDR3: CSVEDLSQGRSTDTQYF. CDR3 coding DNA: TGCAGCGTTGAAGATCTGAGCCAGGGCCGTTCCACAGATACGCAGTATTTT.